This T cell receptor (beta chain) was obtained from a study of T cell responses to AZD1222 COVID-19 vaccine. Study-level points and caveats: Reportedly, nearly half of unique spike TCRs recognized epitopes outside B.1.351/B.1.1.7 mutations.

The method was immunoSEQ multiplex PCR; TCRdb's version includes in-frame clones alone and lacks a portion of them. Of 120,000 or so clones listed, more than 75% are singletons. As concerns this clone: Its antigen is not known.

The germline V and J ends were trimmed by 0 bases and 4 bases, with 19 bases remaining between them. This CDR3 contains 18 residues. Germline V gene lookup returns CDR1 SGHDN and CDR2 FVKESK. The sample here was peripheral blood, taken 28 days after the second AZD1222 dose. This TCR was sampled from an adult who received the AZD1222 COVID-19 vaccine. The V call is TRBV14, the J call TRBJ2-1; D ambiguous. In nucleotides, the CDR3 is TGTGCCAGCAGCCAAGATAACCCGTCGGCGCCCCCGTACAATGAGCAGTTCTTC. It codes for CASSQDNPSAPPYNEQFF.